These 9 T cell receptor beta chains were sequenced from one sample in a study of cytomegalovirus exposure and HLA in healthy donors. Sequenced by immunoSEQ multiplex PCR; TCRdb stores in-frame clones only, minus some. The sample lists under 200,000 clones, around nine tenths occurring once. The sample consisted of PBMCs. The source of these receptors is a man in his late teens or twenties in good health and CMV-seropositive.

The J gene is TRBJ1-2, the V gene TRBV27; D remains ambiguous. This CDR3 spans 15 amino acids. Germline-derived CDR1 and CDR2 are MNHEY and SMNVEV (reference sequence). Trimming removed 4 bases at V and 0 bases at J, with 12 bases between. CDR3 residues: CASSWAQPSNYGYTF. DNA of the CDR3: TGTGCCAGCAGTTGGGCACAGCCTTCTAACTATGGCTACACCTTC.

This clone is a singleton in its sample. The chain recombines TRBV6-5 with TRBJ1-5; no clear D gene. V was shortened by 6 bases and J by 5 bases, with 17 bases between the two germline ends. The CDR3 sequence is 15 residues long. Germline values: CDR1 MNHEY, CDR2 SVGAGI. The CDR3 nucleotides read TGTGCCAGCAGCCCGGAGGTGAGGGTGGATCAGCCCCAGCATTTT. Translating gives CASSPEVRVDQPQHF.

The V call is TRBV29-1, the J call TRBJ2-5; D may be TRBD1 (5 bases). The germline V gene has CDR1 SQVTM and CDR2 ANQGSEA. Trimming took off 4 bases at V and 4 bases at J, with 16 bases between the two ends. The CDR3 runs 14 residues. As DNA, the CDR3 is TGCAGCGTTGCGGCAGGGTCAAGGTTAGAGACCCAGTACTTC. Translating it yields CSVAAGSRLETQYF.

In the case of this clone: At one end the junction does not follow the germline gene, possibly because of a read error. The sample holds other DNA sequences that translate to the same CDR3. The V call is TRBV7-7, the J call TRBJ1-1; 9 bases agree with TRBD1. The CDR3 is 13 amino acids. Germline V gene sequence: CDR1 SSHAT, CDR2 FNYEAQ (reference sequence). The CDR3 DNA reads as TGTGCTAGCAGCTCCGACAGGGGGACTGAAGCTTTCTTT. Its translation: CASSSDRGTEAFF.

The genes are TRBV5-6 and TRBJ2-1; D remains ambiguous. This CDR3 spans 11 amino acids. CDR1 is SGHDT and CDR2 is YYEEEE in the germline V gene. V was clipped by 2 bases and J by 6 bases, with 3 bases between them. The CDR3 nucleotides are TGTGCCAGCAGCTTTCTCAATGAGCAGTTCTTC. It is translated as CASSFLNEQFF.

The chain recombines TRBV4-1 with TRBJ1-5, with a possible D match to TRBD1 (5 bases). V lost 1 base and J 3 bases, leaving 7 bases between the germline ends. The germline gives CDR1 MGHRA, CDR2 YSYEKL. The CDR3 has 14 amino acids. The CDR3 spells CASSQGQFNQPQHF. Written as DNA, the CDR3 is TGCGCCAGCAGCCAAGGACAGTTCAATCAGCCCCAGCATTTT.

V gene TRBV2 combines with J gene TRBJ2-1, with a weak D call TRBD2 (6 bases). The CDR3 extends over 15 amino acids. Germline V gene sequence: CDR1 SNHLY, CDR2 FYNNEI. The germline V and J ends were trimmed by 3 bases and 2 bases, with 11 bases remaining between them. Here the CDR3 DNA reads TGTGCCAGCAGTGACGGGAGCTGGCCCTACAATGAGCAGTTCTTC. Residues: CASSDGSWPYNEQFF.

This clone appeared once. This rearrangement joins TRBV18 to TRBJ2-3; D unresolved. Germline CDR1 and CDR2: KGHSH and LQKENI. The CDR3 covers 16 residues. V was pared by 0 bases and J by 0 bases, with 10 bases between. The CDR3 sequence: CASSPPRVLSTDTQYF. CDR3 bases: TGTGCCAGCTCACCACCCCGGGTCCTGAGCACAGATACGCAGTATTTT.

CDR3 amino acids: CASSPNPGLAGADTQYF. CDR3 DNA sequence: TGTGCCAGCAGCCCAAACCCCGGACTAGCGGGAGCGGATACGCAGTATTTT. This chain joins TRBV7-8 and TRBJ2-3; 13 bases are shared with TRBD2. This CDR3 is built from 17 residues. Losses at the gene ends were 5 bases for V and 6 bases for J; bases not matched to a gene: 11. Germline V lookup: CDR1 SGHVS, CDR2 FQNEAQ.